The source of this TCR beta chain is a study of CD8 T cells in Susac syndrome. CD8+ and CD4+ blood T cells underwent TCR beta sequencing. The V gene's germline CDR1 is DFQATT and CDR2 SNEGSKA (reference sequence). With 2 bases clipped from V and 3 bases from J, the junction kept 1 base outside the gene matches. This CDR3 contains 12 residues. Reverse transcription used roughly 0.45 to 1 ug RNA and random hexamers. An immunoSEQ multiplex PCR amplified TCR beta CDR3 over 54 Vbeta and 13 Jbeta. Each CDR3 protein is one row after TCRdb ran MiXCR on the immunoSEQ multiplex PCR reads. The profile shows roughly 400,000 distinct CDR3 sequences, about 85% of them singletons.

The chain carries TRBV20-1 and TRBJ2-7; TRBD2 matches 7 bases. The TCR originated in a human donor with multiple sclerosis. The sequencing sample was made of CD8+ T cells from PBMCs. CDR3: CSARWEGYEQYF. The CDR3 DNA reads as TGCAGTGCTAGATGGGAGGGCTACGAGCAGTACTTC.